This passage covers 31 T cell receptor beta chains from one sample sequenced in a study of CD8 T cells in ankylosing spondylitis. TCRdb redid the calling of the 5' RACE reads with MiXCR, one entry per CDR3 protein. The table shows 200,000 to 250,000 distinct CDR3 sequences, with more than 5.5% occurring only once. Antigen specificity for these receptors is unknown. General observations from the study: Ankylosing spondylitis blood appeared to be characterized by a TCR beta motif of about 8 highly homologous variants.

Input material: blood, either unsorted or a sorted T cell fraction (not recorded which). All receptors derive from a male donor with ankylosing spondylitis.

This clonotype was seen ten or more times. The chain combines TRBV12-3 or TRBV12-4 with TRBJ1-5, with D hard to call. Trimming took 4 bases from V and 1 from J, leaving 14 bases between them. The length of the CDR3 is 16 residues. The CDR3 coding sequence is TGTGCCAGCAGTTACCCACGGGAATTGAGCAATCAGCCCCAGCATTTT. Its translation is CASSYPRELSNQPQHF.

This sequence joins TRBV7-8 and TRBJ2-7, with 10 nucleotides matching TRBD1. This CDR3 contains 15 residues. With V trimmed by 4 bases and J by 4 bases, 7 bases remained unmatched. CDR1 SGHVS and CDR2 FQNEAQ come from the germline V gene. This CDR3 is CASSYGRGQGYEQYF. The CDR3 nucleotides are TGTGCCAGCAGCTACGGTCGGGGACAGGGGTACGAGCAGTACTTC.

This clonotype was recorded at least ten times. The gene calls are TRBV20-1 and TRBJ1-1; D is unclear. There are 11 residues in the CDR3. The V and J ends lost 4 bases and 5 bases respectively, with 8 bases between them. Germline CDR1 reads DFQATT; CDR2 reads SNEGSKA (reference sequence). The CDR3 region has the DNA TGCAGTGCTACTCGACGGACTGAAGCTTTCTTT. Encoded protein: CSATRRTEAFF.

The rearrangement uses TRBV7-3 and TRBJ2-7; 9 bases map to TRBD1. Unmatched junction bases numbered 3, after V lost 1 base and J lost 2 bases. The CDR3 has 15 amino acids. Germline V CDR1 and CDR2: SGHTA, FQGTGA. The CDR3: CASSLKDRGPYEQYF. In DNA, the CDR3 is TGTGCCAGCAGCTTAAAGGACAGGGGCCCCTACGAGCAGTACTTC. The full variable domain, with the rest looked up from reference TRBV7-3 and TRBJ2-7, is GAGVSQTPSNKVTEKGKYVELRCDPISGHTALYWYRQSLGQGPEFLIYFQGTGAADDSGLPNDRFFAVRPEGSVSTLKIQRTERGDSAVYLCASSLKDRGPYEQYFGPGTRLTVT.

The rearrangement links TRBV6-1 to TRBJ1-4; D unclear. The CDR3 is made up of 13 amino acids. The germline gives CDR1 MNHNS, CDR2 SASEGT. V lost 5 bases and J lost 8, with 12 bases in between. Here the CDR3 reads CASSRAVLEKLFF. CDR3 coding DNA: TGTGCCAGCAGTCGGGCTGTACTAGAAAAACTGTTTTTT.

The table lists this clonotype with many counts. The V gene is TRBV9, the J gene TRBJ2-4; D is ambiguous. V was cut by 0 bases and J by 4 bases, with 8 bases left in between. Germline V lookup: CDR1 SGDLS, CDR2 YYNGEE. The CDR3 is made up of 14 amino acids. The CDR3 bases are TGTGCCAGCAGCGTAGGGGCGGATAAAAACATTCAGTACTTC. It yields the protein CASSVGADKNIQYF.

This clonotype was detected many times. CDR3 coding DNA: TGTGCCAGCAGCAAACGGACAGGGCCCACCGGGGAGCTGTTTTTT. It is translated as CASSKRTGPTGELFF. The genes are TRBV9 and TRBJ2-2; 8 bases are shared with TRBD1. Germline V gene lookup returns CDR1 SGDLS and CDR2 YYNGEE. The CDR3 covers 15 residues. Trimming at V came to 4 bases and at J to 4 bases, leaving 6 bases not matched to a gene.

In its sample, this clonotype was seen many times. The chain links TRBV6-5 to TRBJ1-5; D unclear. The CDR3 runs 16 residues. The germline V gene encodes CDR1 MNHEY and CDR2 SVGAGI. Deletions cut 2 bases from V and 0 bases from J, with 11 bases between. The CDR3 loop reads CASSYGPTHSNQPQHF. In nucleotides, the CDR3 is TGTGCCAGCAGTTACGGGCCCACACATAGCAATCAGCCCCAGCATTTT.

This CDR3 is CASSQDPAGISYEQYF. DNA for the CDR3: TGTGCCAGCAGCCAAGATCCAGCGGGAATCTCCTACGAGCAGTACTTC. The genes are TRBV4-2 and TRBJ2-7, with 7 bases aligning to TRBD2. Looked up from germline, CDR1 is LGHNA and CDR2 is YNFKEQ. The V segment lost 0 bases and the J segment 0 bases; nucleotides outside the gene matches: 5. CDR3 length: 16 amino acids.

A few counts support this clonotype. The CDR3: CASSQTTGKGHEQYF. CDR3 DNA sequence: TGCGCCAGCAGCCAAACAACAGGGAAAGGCCACGAGCAGTACTTC. V and J are TRBV4-3 and TRBJ2-7; D may be TRBD1 (6 bases). This CDR3 has 15 residues. V was shortened by 2 bases and J by 5 bases, with 16 bases between the two germline ends. CDR1 LGHNA and CDR2 YSLEER come from the germline V gene.

This clonotype was counted ten times or more. This sequence joins TRBV12-3 or TRBV12-4 and TRBJ2-5; 7 nucleotides match TRBD1. This CDR3 comprises 16 residues. Trimming at V came to 6 bases and at J to 2 bases, leaving 12 bases not matched to a gene. The CDR3 sequence: CASRPNTGQKQETQYF. Written as DNA, the CDR3 is TGTGCCAGCAGACCAAATACGGGACAGAAGCAAGAGACCCAGTACTTC.

This clonotype was found many times. This chain links TRBV27 with TRBJ2-7, with 9 nucleotides matching TRBD1. Trimming at V came to 3 bases and at J to 4 bases, leaving 4 bases not matched to a gene. The CDR3 covers 14 residues. In germline, CDR1 is MNHEY, CDR2 SMNVEV (reference sequence). In DNA, the CDR3 is TGTGCCAGCAGTTTTGCGGGACAGGGTTACGAGCAGTACTTC. This encodes CASSFAGQGYEQYF.

V and J are TRBV10-3 and TRBJ1-4; possible D gene TRBD1, 5 bases. This CDR3 has 17 amino acids. V was clipped by 0 bases and J by 0 bases, with 11 bases between them. Per the germline V gene, CDR1 is ENHRY and CDR2 is SYGVKD. Here the CDR3 reads CAISESGVPATNEKLFF. The CDR3 DNA reads TGTGCCATCAGTGAGTCAGGGGTACCGGCAACTAATGAAAAACTGTTTTTT.

This clonotype has more than one count but fewer than ten. The chain recombines TRBV4-1 with TRBJ2-1, with TRBD2 identical over 13 bases. From germline, CDR1 is MGHRA and CDR2 YSYEKL. V shed 5 bases and J 3 bases; nucleotides not matched to a gene: 1. The CDR3 sequence is 15 residues long. The CDR3 DNA reads TGCGCCAGCAGCGGACTAGCGGGGGTCTACAATGAGCAGTTCTTC. It specifies CASSGLAGVYNEQFF.

This clonotype was seen ten or more times. The chain has TRBV29-1 and TRBJ1-2; the D gene is possibly TRBD1 (6 bases). The germline gives CDR1 SQVTM, CDR2 ANQGSEA. Trimming left V 7 bases short and J 4 bases short, with 16 bases between. The CDR3 totals 13 residues. CDR3 sequence (DNA): TGCAGCGCCCGGGACACGGCTTCCTATGGCTACACCTTC. This gives the protein CSARDTASYGYTF.

Many counts were recorded for this clonotype. The rearrangement links TRBV6-2 or TRBV6-3 to TRBJ2-7; D gene unclear. The CDR3 has 14 amino acids. Germline assignment: CDR1 MNHEY and CDR2 SVGEGT. Deletions cut 3 bases from V and 5 bases from J, with 14 bases between. CDR3 DNA sequence: TGTGCCAGCAGTTATATTCGGATTCCTGACGAGCAGTACTTC. Translating it yields CASSYIRIPDEQYF.

This clonotype was observed many times. The chain links TRBV7-2 to TRBJ2-7; D not certain. This CDR3 is 13 amino acids long. Trimming stripped 6 bases from V and 0 bases from J, with 9 bases between. Germline V CDR1 and CDR2: SGHTA, FQGNSA. The CDR3 region is CASSSYRSYEQYF. Written as DNA, the CDR3 is TGTGCCAGCAGTTCCTACCGCTCCTACGAGCAGTACTTC.

The chain combines TRBV11-2 with TRBJ1-2; a possible D gene is TRBD1 (5 bases). V was shortened by 4 bases and J by 8 bases, with 20 bases between the two germline ends. CDR1 and CDR2 from the germline V gene are SGHAT and FQNNGV. The CDR3 consists of 15 residues. CDR3: CASSSRTRGDRGYTF. CDR3 sequence (DNA): TGTGCCAGCAGCTCGCGGACACGGGGGGATCGGGGCTACACCTTC.

This clonotype was seen many times. V and J are TRBV7-6 and TRBJ2-7; D possibly corresponds to TRBD1 (6 bases). The CDR3 covers 14 residues. Germline lookup yields CDR1 SGHVS and CDR2 FNYEAQ. V shed 5 bases and J shed 3 bases, with 14 bases lying between them. CDR3 nucleotide sequence: TGTGCCAGCAGCACAGTGACAGGAGGCTACGAGCAGTACTTC. Protein product: CASSTVTGGYEQYF.

This clonotype was picked up many times. The V and J genes are TRBV28 and TRBJ1-5; D perhaps matches TRBD1 (5 bases). The CDR3 has 14 residues. V gave up 3 bases and J gave up 3 bases, with 9 bases separating them. CDR1 is MDHEN and CDR2 is SYDVKM in the germline V gene. In DNA, the CDR3 is TGTGCCAGCAGTTTGAGGGGTTTCAATCAGCCCCAGCATTTT. Translated, it gives CASSLRGFNQPQHF.

This clonotype was counted many times. This chain's CDR3 is CASSPATLGGDTQYF. The CDR3 bases are TGTGCCAGCAGCCCTGCAACATTGGGGGGAGATACGCAGTATTTT. The rearrangement links TRBV11-1 to TRBJ2-3; D possibly corresponds to TRBD2 (6 bases). There are 15 residues in the CDR3. In germline, CDR1 is SGHAT, CDR2 FQDESV (reference sequence). V dropped 5 bases and J dropped 5 bases, with 17 bases sitting between them.

This clonotype was counted at least ten times. CDR3 sequence reads: CSATQNGVIDTF. The DNA for the CDR3 is TGCAGTGCTACCCAGAATGGTGTAATCGACACCTTC. The rearrangement uses TRBV20-1 and TRBJ1-2; D unresolved. The V gene's germline CDR1 is DFQATT and CDR2 SNEGSKA (reference sequence). Deletions cut 4 bases from V and 12 bases from J, with 18 bases between. CDR3 size: 12 residues.

This clonotype has only a few counts. The V gene is TRBV4-3, the J gene TRBJ2-3; TRBD2 matches at 11 bases. The CDR3 runs 17 residues. Trimming at V came to 4 bases and at J to 9 bases, leaving 15 bases not matched to a gene. Germline V gene lookup returns CDR1 LGHNA and CDR2 YSLEER. As DNA, the CDR3 is TGCGCCAGCAGCCTCGTCCTAGCGGGAGGTCCTAGGGGGACGCAGTATTTT. Amino acids: CASSLVLAGGPRGTQYF.

In this sample, this clonotype turned up many times. The junction departs from germline at one end; a sequencing error may be responsible. The chain recombines TRBV6-5 with TRBJ2-7; no firm D call. Looked up from germline, CDR1 is MNHEY and CDR2 is SVGAGI. There are 14 residues in the CDR3. The CDR3: CASSYSRYSNEQYF. The DNA of the CDR3 is TGTGCCAGCAGTTACTCGAGGTACTCCAACGAGCAGTACTTC.

The sample holds many counts of this clonotype. This chain links TRBV20-1 with TRBJ2-2; D gene ambiguous. The CDR3 runs to 15 residues. V was shortened by 1 base and J by 3 bases, with 12 bases between the two germline ends. CDR1 and CDR2 (germline): DFQATT, SNEGSKA (reference sequence). The CDR3 loop reads CSARAERRDTGELFF. Here the CDR3 DNA reads TGCAGTGCTAGAGCTGAGCGAAGGGACACCGGGGAGCTGTTTTTT.

This CDR3 reads CASRGGQWETQYF. DNA for the CDR3: TGTGCCAGCAGAGGGGGACAGTGGGAGACCCAGTACTTC. The chain uses TRBV7-2 and TRBJ2-5, with 7 bases lining up with TRBD1. The CDR3 covers 13 residues. Looked up from germline, CDR1 is SGHTA and CDR2 is FQGNSA. Trimming took 6 bases from V and 5 from J; bases not matched to a gene: 6.

Ten or more counts support this clonotype. The chain links TRBV24-1 to TRBJ1-5; D is uncertain. V lost 0 bases to trimming and J lost 9 bases, with 8 bases between them. The CDR3 totals 13 residues. From germline, CDR1 is KGHDR and CDR2 SFDVKD. CDR3 sequence (DNA): TGTGCCACCAGTGATTTGATCGGATCGCCCCAGCATTTT. This sequence encodes CATSDLIGSPQHF.

This clonotype occurred many times. The rearrangement links TRBV2 to TRBJ2-1, with D perhaps matching TRBD2 (6 bases). The germline gives CDR1 SNHLY, CDR2 FYNNEI. The V gene lost 2 bases and the J gene lost 5 bases, with 16 bases spanning the gap. There are 16 residues in the CDR3. CDR3 in amino acids: CASSERGTSLHNEQFF. The DNA of the CDR3 is TGTGCCAGCAGTGAACGAGGGACTTCTCTCCACAATGAGCAGTTCTTC. Combining the CDR3 with reference TRBV2 and TRBJ2-1 gives the whole variable domain EPEVTQTPSHQVTQMGQEVILRCVPISNHLYFYWYRQILGQKVEFLVSFYNNEISEKSEIFDDQFSVERPDGSNFTLKIRSTKLEDSAMYFCASSERGTSLHNEQFFGPGTRLTVL.

This clonotype was counted many times. The chain has TRBV9 and TRBJ2-5, with 9 bases fitting TRBD2. The V segment lost 0 bases and the J segment 6 bases; nucleotides outside the gene matches: 6. CDR3 length equals 15 residues. Germline V gene data show CDR1 as SGDLS and CDR2 as YYNGEE. CDR3 amino acids: CASSVGGSGSQTQYF. For the CDR3, the DNA is TGTGCCAGCAGCGTAGGGGGTAGCGGGAGTCAGACCCAGTACTTC.

This clonotype was seen a handful of times. J is TRBJ2-1 and V is TRBV27; 9 bases align to TRBD2. V shed 5 bases, J shed 4 bases, and the junction held 6 bases outside the gene matches. Looked up from germline, CDR1 is MNHEY and CDR2 is SMNVEV (reference sequence). This CDR3 region has 15 residues. This CDR3 reads CASSLSGRLYNEQFF. For the CDR3, the DNA is TGTGCCAGCAGTCTGAGCGGGAGGCTGTACAATGAGCAGTTCTTC.

This clonotype has a handful of counts. The rearrangement links TRBV20-1 to TRBJ2-1, with D possibly matching TRBD2 (6 bases). The CDR3 spans 14 residues. V was cut by 1 base and J by 7 bases, with 14 bases left in between. Germline V gives CDR1 DFQATT, CDR2 SNEGSKA (reference sequence). The CDR3 here is CSARGLGLGNEQFF. In nucleotides, the CDR3 is TGCAGTGCTAGAGGACTAGGCTTAGGGAATGAGCAGTTCTTC.